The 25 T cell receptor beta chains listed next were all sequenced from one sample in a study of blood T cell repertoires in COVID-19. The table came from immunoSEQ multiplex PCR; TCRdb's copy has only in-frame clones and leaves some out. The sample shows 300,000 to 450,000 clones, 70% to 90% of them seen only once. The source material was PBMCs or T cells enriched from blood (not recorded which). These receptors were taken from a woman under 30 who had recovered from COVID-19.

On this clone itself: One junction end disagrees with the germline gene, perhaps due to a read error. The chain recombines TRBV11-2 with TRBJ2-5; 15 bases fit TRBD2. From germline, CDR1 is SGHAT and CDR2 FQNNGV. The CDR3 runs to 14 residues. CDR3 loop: CASKWTSGGAPEDF. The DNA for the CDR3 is TGTGCCAGTAAATGGACTAGCGGGGGGGCCCCCGAAGACTTC.

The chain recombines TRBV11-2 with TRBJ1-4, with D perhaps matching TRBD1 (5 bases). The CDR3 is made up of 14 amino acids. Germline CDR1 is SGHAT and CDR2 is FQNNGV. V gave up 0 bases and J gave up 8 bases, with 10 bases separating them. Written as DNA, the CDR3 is TGTGCCAGCAGCTTAGATCTCAAGGGGGAAAAACTGTTTTTT. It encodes CASSLDLKGEKLFF.

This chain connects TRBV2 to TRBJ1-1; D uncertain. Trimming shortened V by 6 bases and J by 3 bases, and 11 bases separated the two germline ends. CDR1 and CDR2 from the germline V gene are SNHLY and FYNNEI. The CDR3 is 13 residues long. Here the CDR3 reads CASRGLEDTEAFF. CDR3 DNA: TGTGCCAGCAGGGGTCTAGAGGACACTGAAGCTTTCTTT.

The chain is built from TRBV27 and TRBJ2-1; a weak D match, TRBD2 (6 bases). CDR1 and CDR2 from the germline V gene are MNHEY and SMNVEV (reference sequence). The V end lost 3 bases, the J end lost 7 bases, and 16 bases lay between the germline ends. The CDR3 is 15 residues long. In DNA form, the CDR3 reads TGTGCCAGCAGTTTTTTTCGCGGGGTGGAAAATGAGCAGTTCTTC. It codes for CASSFFRGVENEQFF.

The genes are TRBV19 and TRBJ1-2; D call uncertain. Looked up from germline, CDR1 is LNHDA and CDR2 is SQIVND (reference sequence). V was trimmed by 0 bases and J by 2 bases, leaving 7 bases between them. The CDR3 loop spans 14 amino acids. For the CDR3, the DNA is TGTGCCAGTAGTATAGACGCGAACAACTATGGCTACACCTTC. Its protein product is CASSIDANNYGYTF.

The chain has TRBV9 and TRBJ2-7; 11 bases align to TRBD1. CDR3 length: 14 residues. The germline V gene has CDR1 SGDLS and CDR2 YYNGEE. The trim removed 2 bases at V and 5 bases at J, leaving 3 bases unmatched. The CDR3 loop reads CASSVGQGAHEQYF. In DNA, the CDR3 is TGTGCCAGCAGCGTCGGACAGGGGGCCCACGAGCAGTACTTC.

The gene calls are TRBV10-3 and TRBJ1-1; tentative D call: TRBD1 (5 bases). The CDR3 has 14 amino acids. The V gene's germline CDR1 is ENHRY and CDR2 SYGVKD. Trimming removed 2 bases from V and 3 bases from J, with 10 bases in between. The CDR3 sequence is CAISERGRDTEAFF. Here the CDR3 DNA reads TGTGCCATCAGTGAGCGGGGGAGGGACACTGAAGCTTTCTTT.

CDR3 loop: CASSRQVGEKLFF. In nucleotides, the CDR3 is TGTGCCAGCAGCCGACAGGTAGGAGAAAAACTGTTTTTT. This chain uses TRBV7-9 with TRBJ1-4; weak D call: TRBD1 (6 bases). The CDR3 has 13 amino acids. V was trimmed by 5 bases and J by 8 bases, leaving 12 bases between them. CDR1 and CDR2 (germline): SEHNR, FQNEAQ (reference sequence). The full variable domain, its missing parts supplied by reference TRBV7-9 and TRBJ1-4, is DTGVSQNPRHKITKRGQNVTFRCDPISEHNRLYWYRQTLGQGPEFLTYFQNEAQLEKSRLLSDRFSAERPKGSFSTLEIQRTEQGDSAMYLCASSRQVGEKLFFGSGTQLSVL.

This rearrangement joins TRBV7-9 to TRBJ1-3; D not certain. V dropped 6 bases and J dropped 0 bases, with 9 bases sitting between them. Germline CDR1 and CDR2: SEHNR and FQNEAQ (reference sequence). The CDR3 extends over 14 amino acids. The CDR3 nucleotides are TGTGCCAGCAGTCGGCAGGACTCTGGAAACACCATATATTTT. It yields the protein CASSRQDSGNTIYF.

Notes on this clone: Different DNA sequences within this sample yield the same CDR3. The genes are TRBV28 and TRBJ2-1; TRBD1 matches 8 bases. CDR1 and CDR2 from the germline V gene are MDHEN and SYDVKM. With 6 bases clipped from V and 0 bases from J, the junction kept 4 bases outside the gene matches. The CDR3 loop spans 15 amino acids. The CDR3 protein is CASRPGTGSYNEQFF. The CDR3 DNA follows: TGTGCCAGCAGGCCCGGGACAGGCTCCTACAATGAGCAGTTCTTC.

The CDR3 loop is CASSWDNGYTEAFF. CDR3 in DNA: TGTGCCAGCAGTTGGGACAATGGGTACACTGAAGCTTTCTTT. J is TRBJ1-1 and V is TRBV5-6, with D maybe TRBD1 (6 bases). Germline V gene lookup returns CDR1 SGHDT and CDR2 YYEEEE. Between the trimmed V and J ends, which lost 5 bases and 3 bases, there was a span of 14 bases. CDR3 length equals 14 residues.

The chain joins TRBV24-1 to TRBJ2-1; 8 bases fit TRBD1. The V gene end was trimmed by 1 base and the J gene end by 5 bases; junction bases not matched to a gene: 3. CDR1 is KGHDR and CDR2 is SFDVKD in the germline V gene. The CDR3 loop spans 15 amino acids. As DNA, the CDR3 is TGTGCCACCAGTGATTTCTTGGACAGGGACAATGAGCAGTTCTTC. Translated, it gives CATSDFLDRDNEQFF.

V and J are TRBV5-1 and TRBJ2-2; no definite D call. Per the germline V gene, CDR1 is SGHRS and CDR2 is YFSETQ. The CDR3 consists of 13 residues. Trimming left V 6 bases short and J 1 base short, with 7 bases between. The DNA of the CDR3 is TGCGCCAGCAATCGCGGGAACACCGGGGAGCTGTTTTTT. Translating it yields CASNRGNTGELFF.

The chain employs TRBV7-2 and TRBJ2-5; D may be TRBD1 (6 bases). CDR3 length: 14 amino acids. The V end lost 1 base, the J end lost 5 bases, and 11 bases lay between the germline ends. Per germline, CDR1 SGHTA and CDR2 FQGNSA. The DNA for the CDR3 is TGTGCCAGCAGCTTAGTCACAGGGTGGGAGACCCAGTACTTC. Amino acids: CASSLVTGWETQYF.

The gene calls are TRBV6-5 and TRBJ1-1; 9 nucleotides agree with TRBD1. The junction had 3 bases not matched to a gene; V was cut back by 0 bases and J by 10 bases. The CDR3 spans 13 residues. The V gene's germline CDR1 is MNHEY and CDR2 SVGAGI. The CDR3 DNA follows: TGTGCCAGCAGTTACTCGCTGACAGGGGGAGCTTTCTTT. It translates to CASSYSLTGGAFF.

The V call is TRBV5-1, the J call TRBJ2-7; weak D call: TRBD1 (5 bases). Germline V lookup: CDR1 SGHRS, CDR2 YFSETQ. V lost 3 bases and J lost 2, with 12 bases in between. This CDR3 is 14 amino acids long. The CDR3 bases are TGCGCCAGCAGCTCGCGTGGGGCAGCCTACGAGCAGTACTTC. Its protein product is CASSSRGAAYEQYF.

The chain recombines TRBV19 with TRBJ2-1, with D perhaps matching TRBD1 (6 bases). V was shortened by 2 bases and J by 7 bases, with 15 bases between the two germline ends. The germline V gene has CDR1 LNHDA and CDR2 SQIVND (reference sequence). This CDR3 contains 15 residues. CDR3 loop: CASSILRDTRNEQFF. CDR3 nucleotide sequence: TGTGCCAGTAGTATACTAAGGGACACTAGAAATGAGCAGTTCTTC. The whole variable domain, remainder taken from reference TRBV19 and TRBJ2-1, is DGGITQSPKYLFRKEGQNVTLSCEQNLNHDAMYWYRQDPGQGLRLIYYSQIVNDFQKGDIAEGYSVSREKKESFPLTVTSAQKNPTAFYLCASSILRDTRNEQFFGPGTRLTVL.

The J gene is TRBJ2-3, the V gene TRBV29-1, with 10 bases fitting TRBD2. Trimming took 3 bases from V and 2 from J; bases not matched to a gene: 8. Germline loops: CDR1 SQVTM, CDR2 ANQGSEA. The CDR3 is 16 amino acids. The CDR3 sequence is CSVDWWTSGATDTQYF. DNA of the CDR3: TGCAGCGTTGATTGGTGGACTAGCGGTGCCACAGATACGCAGTATTTT.

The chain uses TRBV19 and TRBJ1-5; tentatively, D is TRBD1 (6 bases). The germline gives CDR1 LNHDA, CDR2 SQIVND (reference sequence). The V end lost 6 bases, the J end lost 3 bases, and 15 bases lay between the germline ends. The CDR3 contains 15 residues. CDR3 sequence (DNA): TGTGCCAGTAGCCTCCCAAGGACAGTCAATCAGCCCCAGCATTTT. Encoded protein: CASSLPRTVNQPQHF.

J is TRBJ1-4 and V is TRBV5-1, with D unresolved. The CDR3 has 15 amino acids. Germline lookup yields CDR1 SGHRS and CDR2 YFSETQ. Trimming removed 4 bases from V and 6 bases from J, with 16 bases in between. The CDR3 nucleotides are TGCGCCAGCAGCAAGGAGGCAGGAATTCATGAAAAACTGTTTTTT. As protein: CASSKEAGIHEKLFF.

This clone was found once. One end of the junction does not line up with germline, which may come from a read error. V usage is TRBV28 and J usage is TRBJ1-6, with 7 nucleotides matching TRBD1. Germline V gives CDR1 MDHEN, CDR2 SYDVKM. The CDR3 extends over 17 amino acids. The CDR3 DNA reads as TGTGCCAACAGTTTTAGGGTAACAGGGGCCTATAATTCACCCCTCCACTTT. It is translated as CANSFRVTGAYNSPLHF.

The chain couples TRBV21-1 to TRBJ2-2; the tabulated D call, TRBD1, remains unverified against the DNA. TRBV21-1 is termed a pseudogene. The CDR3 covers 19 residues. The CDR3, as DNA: TGTGCCAGCAGCAAATGGCCAGGGGAGAACGGATCGAACACCGGGGAGCTGTTTTTT. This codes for CASSKWPGENGSNTGELFF.

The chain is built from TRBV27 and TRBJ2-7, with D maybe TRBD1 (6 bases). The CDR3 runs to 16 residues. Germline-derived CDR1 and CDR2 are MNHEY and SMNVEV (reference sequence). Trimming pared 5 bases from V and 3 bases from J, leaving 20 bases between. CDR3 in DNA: TGTGCCAGCAGTGGCAGAGGGGACAAACTAAACTACGAGCAGTACTTC. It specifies CASSGRGDKLNYEQYF.

The CDR3 sequence: CASSFSLSGNTIYF. DNA for the CDR3: TGTGCCAGCAGCTTTAGTTTATCTGGAAACACCATATATTTT. V and J are TRBV5-6 and TRBJ1-3; D gene uncertain. The germline V and J ends were trimmed by 2 bases and 1 base, with 7 bases remaining between them. The germline V gene encodes CDR1 SGHDT and CDR2 YYEEEE. This CDR3 is built from 14 residues.

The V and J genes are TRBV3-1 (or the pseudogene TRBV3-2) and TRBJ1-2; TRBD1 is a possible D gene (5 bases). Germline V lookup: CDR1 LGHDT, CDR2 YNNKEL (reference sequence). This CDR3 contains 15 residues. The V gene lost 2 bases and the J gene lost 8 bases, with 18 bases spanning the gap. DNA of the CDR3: TGTGCCAGCAGCCAACGCGGGGACGGCCTCCGGGGCTACACCTTC. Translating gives CASSQRGDGLRGYTF.